The sequence of this T cell receptor beta chain was determined in a study of T cells after yellow fever vaccination. Overall study results and limits: Most primary-vaccination clones recurred post-booster (around 95% CD4, more than 85% CD8).

TCRdb processed the 5' RACE reads anew with MiXCR; each CDR3 protein has one entry. The sample lists 450,000 to 550,000 distinct CDR3 sequences, 21% occurring once. The CDR3 extends over 15 amino acids. Germline V gene sequence: CDR1 SGHVS, CDR2 FQNEAQ. Regarding this clonotype: Its antigen is not identified. Mismatch with germline at one junction end may stem from a read error.

This receptor was obtained from a man aged 18 to 29 who received the YFV17D yellow fever vaccine. The sequencing used PBMCs, collected approximately 22 days after the first yellow fever vaccination. This chain joins TRBV7-8 and TRBJ2-1; D possibly corresponds to TRBD1 (6 bases). The CDR3 loop is CASNLGGDSYNEQFF. In nucleotides, the CDR3 is TGTGCCAGCAACTTAGGGGGAGACTCCTACAATGAGCAGTTCTTC.